This T cell receptor (beta chain) came from a study of sequential checkpoint blockade in melanoma. Study-level background: Randomization was 1:1 between first-line nivolumab→ipilimumab and ipilimumab→nivolumab. Maintenance nivolumab came after either treatment sequence.

The protocol was immunoSEQ multiplex PCR, while the TCRdb copy is restricted to in-frame clones and leaves out a portion. The sample has roughly 28,000 clones, approximately 80% seen once. Treatment in this sample: randomized to nivolumab then ipilimumab (arm A) or the reverse (arm B). Trimming left V 1 base short and J 13 bases short, with 16 bases between. Germline assignment: CDR1 GTSNPN and CDR2 SVGIG (reference sequence). The CDR3 consists of 12 residues. This specimen was CD8+ T cells sorted from blood (inferred from file names), taken from a patient given nivolumab and ipilimumab in sequence. This rearrangement joins TRBV30 to TRBJ1-2; D may be TRBD1 (6 bases). This receptor was taken from a human donor with melanoma. CDR3 in DNA: TGTGCCTGGAGTGCGGGGGGGCAGGAATCCACCTTC. It specifies CAWSAGGQESTF.